This T cell receptor (beta chain) originates from a study of T-cell memory formation after mild COVID-19. As to this clonotype: Its antigen is as yet unknown.

Overall study results and limits: Memory sampled before infection contained some responding clones, suggesting cross-reactive memory joined.

The V and J ends lost 3 bases and 4 bases, in that order; junction bases with no gene match: 11. CDR1 is LNHDA, CDR2 SQIVND, per germline (reference sequence). CDR3 size: 16 residues. TCRdb redid the calling of the 5' RACE reads with MiXCR, one entry per CDR3 protein. The sample records about 430,000 distinct CDR3 sequences, around 24% being singletons. This clonotype originated in an adult woman who had mild COVID-19 (a few samples of this study predate the infection). Cell type and time point are not known. The chain has TRBV19 and TRBJ1-2, with 7 bases matching TRBD1. The sample consisted of PBMCs or a T cell subset sorted from them (not recorded which). Here the CDR3 reads CASSMGSGQPPYGYTF. The CDR3 nucleotides read TGTGCCAGTAGTATGGGTTCGGGACAGCCTCCCTATGGCTACACCTTC. The complete variable domain, with remaining parts taken from reference TRBV19 and TRBJ1-2, reads DGGITQSPKYLFRKEGQNVTLSCEQNLNHDAMYWYRQDPGQGLRLIYYSQIVNDFQKGDIAEGYSVSREKKESFPLTVTSAQKNPTAFYLCASSMGSGQPPYGYTFGSGTRLTVV.